The 26 T cell receptor beta chains below all came from one sample that was sequenced in a study of T cell responses to AZD1222 COVID-19 vaccine (dated by TCRdb to about 2021). The method behind the library was the immunoSEQ multiplex PCR assay. TCRdb stores this immuneACCESS table with in-frame sequences only. Part of the clones is absent; in the studies checked, under half of the shortfall reflects unresolved V genes, and no reason is known for the rest. The sample table contains tens of thousands of clones; only one count was recorded for 88% of them. Around 5.1% of the sample is in the top ten clones. The time point label, as the study defines it: baseline before first vaccination. The treatment or condition label corresponds to: meningococcal conjugate vaccine given as trial control. The sample here was peripheral blood, taken on day 0 of MenACWY control vaccination. These receptors originate from an adult in good health.

The chain recombines TRBV6-5 with TRBJ2-2; D is uncertain. The CDR3 has 15 residues. CDR1 is MNHEY, CDR2 SVGAGI, per germline. Trimming took off 4 bases at V and 7 bases at J, with 16 bases between the two ends. In DNA form, the CDR3 reads TGTGCCAGCAGTTTAGAATTCGGGCCGAGCGGGGAGCTGTTTTTT. Amino acids: CASSLEFGPSGELFF.

The chain joins TRBV10-3 to TRBJ1-1; D is possibly TRBD1 (5 bases). Germline CDR1 ENHRY, CDR2 SYGVKD. The CDR3 is made up of 13 amino acids. V was cut by 8 bases and J by 1 base, with 11 bases left in between. The CDR3 sequence is CAIRGGPNTEAFF. DNA for the CDR3: TGTGCCATCCGGGGGGGACCGAACACTGAAGCTTTCTTT.

This clone was seen more than once but under ten times. The chain recombines TRBV12-5 with TRBJ1-5, with D tentatively TRBD1 (5 bases). CDR1 and CDR2 from the germline V gene are LGHNT and FRNRAP. Trimming cost V 4 bases and J 2 bases, with 15 bases left between them. The CDR3 is made up of 16 amino acids. CDR3 loop: CASGSPLTGRNQPQHF. CDR3 DNA sequence: TGTGCTAGTGGTTCCCCCCTGACGGGACGCAATCAGCCCCAGCATTTT.

This clone has just one count. The chain links TRBV7-9 to TRBJ1-2; 11 bases are a match to TRBD1. CDR1 and CDR2 (germline): SEHNR, FQNEAQ (reference sequence). With 5 bases clipped from V and 8 bases from J, the junction kept 16 bases outside the gene matches. The CDR3 consists of 17 residues. The CDR3 DNA reads TGTGCCAGCAGCCCTAGGACAGGGGGCGAAATTTCTCGAGGCTACACCTTC. Translating gives CASSPRTGGEISRGYTF.

This clone is a singleton in its sample. The J gene is TRBJ2-7, the V gene TRBV7-6; 8 bases agree with TRBD1. Germline V CDR1 and CDR2: SGHVS, FNYEAQ. CDR3 length: 12 amino acids. After removal of 4 bases from V and 7 bases from J, the junction contained 3 bases not matched to a gene. The CDR3 is CASSSRDREQYF. The CDR3 nucleotides are TGTGCCAGCAGCTCCCGGGACAGGGAGCAGTACTTC. The whole variable domain, filled in from reference TRBV7-6 and TRBJ2-7, reads GAGVSQSPRYKVTKRGQDVALRCDPISGHVSLYWYRQALGQGPEFLTYFNYEAQQDKSGLPNDRFSAERPEGSISTLTIQRTEQRDSAMYRCASSSRDREQYFGPGTRLTVT.

This clone has only a few counts. CDR3 protein: CAWSAMGDQPQHF. As DNA, the CDR3 is TGTGCCTGGAGTGCCATGGGGGATCAGCCCCAGCATTTT. V usage is TRBV30 and J usage is TRBJ1-5; maybe TRBD1 (5 bases). V lost 1 base and J 5 bases, leaving 9 bases between the germline ends. The CDR3 consists of 13 residues. Germline V gene data show CDR1 as GTSNPN and CDR2 as SVGIG (reference sequence). Full variable domain (remainder filled in from reference TRBV30 and TRBJ1-5): SQTIHQWPATLVQPVGSPLSLECTVEGTSNPNLYWYRQAAGRGLQLLFYSVGIGQISSEVPQNLSASRPQDRQFILSSKKLLLSDSGFYLCAWSAMGDQPQHFGDGTRLSIL.

V is TRBV6-5 and J is TRBJ1-1; D gene unclear. The length of the CDR3 is 14 residues. Trimming left V 2 bases short and J 8 bases short, with 15 bases between. Germline CDR1 is MNHEY and CDR2 is SVGAGI. Here the CDR3 DNA reads TGTGCCAGCAGTTACCTAGGTGCTTCCTCCGAAGCTTTCTTT. It codes for CASSYLGASSEAFF.

V gene TRBV6-4 combines with J gene TRBJ2-3, with unresolved D. The CDR3 is made up of 17 amino acids. Trimming pared 8 bases from V and 0 bases from J, leaving 21 bases between. The germline V gene has CDR1 MRHNA and CDR2 SNTAGT. The CDR3 coding sequence is TGTGCCAGCGGGGTCTGGAACTTTACGACTAGCACAGATACGCAGTATTTT. Protein: CASGVWNFTTSTDTQYF.

CDR3 DNA: TGTGCCAGCAGCTTGAACAGGGGGTACCAAGAGACCCAGTACTTC. It yields the protein CASSLNRGYQETQYF. The chain is built from TRBV5-5 and TRBJ2-5; 8 nucleotides agree with TRBD1. V shed 1 base, J shed 0 bases, and the junction held 2 bases outside the gene matches. Germline V gene data show CDR1 as SGHKS and CDR2 as YYEKEE (reference sequence). The length of the CDR3 is 15 residues.

The V and J genes are TRBV12-3 or TRBV12-4 and TRBJ1-2, with D hard to call. The germline V and J ends were trimmed by 4 bases and 6 bases, with 9 bases remaining between them. CDR3 length equals 12 residues. The CDR3 loop reads CASSYSTNGYTF. CDR3 DNA sequence: TGTGCCAGCAGTTATAGTACGAATGGCTACACCTTC.

The J gene is TRBJ1-1, the V gene TRBV7-9; D possibly corresponds to TRBD1 (5 bases). CDR3 size: 15 residues. CDR1 is SEHNR and CDR2 is FQNEAQ in the germline V gene (reference sequence). The ends were cut back, 2 bases at V and 6 bases at J, with 16 bases in the middle. CDR3 in DNA: TGTGCCAGCAGCTTAAGTGGGAGCAGGGAGGCTGAAGCTTTCTTT. Encoded protein: CASSLSGSREAEAFF.

The chain combines TRBV2 with TRBJ1-5, with D possibly being TRBD1 (5 bases). Germline-derived CDR1 and CDR2 are SNHLY and FYNNEI. The V gene lost 4 bases and the J gene lost 2 bases, with 12 bases spanning the gap. This CDR3 region has 15 residues. The CDR3 sequence: CASSVRGGGNQPQHF. The CDR3 nucleotides are TGTGCCAGCAGTGTTAGGGGAGGTGGCAATCAGCCCCAGCATTTT.

The genes are TRBV6-2 or TRBV6-3 and TRBJ2-2; D is perhaps TRBD2 (6 bases). From germline, CDR1 is MNHEY and CDR2 SVGEGT. CDR3 length equals 15 residues. V was clipped by 0 bases and J by 8 bases, with 13 bases between them. CDR3 coding DNA: TGTGCCAGCAGTTACTCAGGGGAGGAGATTGGGGAGCTGTTTTTT. It encodes CASSYSGEEIGELFF.

The chain uses TRBV5-6 and TRBJ1-5; tentatively, D is TRBD1 (5 bases). CDR1 is SGHDT, CDR2 YYEEEE, per germline. V was pared by 0 bases and J by 4 bases, with 17 bases between. The CDR3 totals 17 residues. The CDR3: CASSLAHRGGWNQPQHF. For the CDR3, the DNA is TGTGCCAGCAGCTTGGCTCATCGTGGGGGGTGGAATCAGCCCCAGCATTTT.

This clone was recorded a few times. The chain carries TRBV16 and TRBJ2-3, with TRBD2 matching 8 bases. Looked up from germline, CDR1 is KGHSY and CDR2 is FQNENV. The CDR3 is 19 amino acids. Unmatched junction bases numbered 11, after V lost 0 bases and J lost 0 bases. In DNA, the CDR3 is TGTGCCAGCAGCCAATCTCGAATTTCAGCGGGAGAAAGCACAGATACGCAGTATTTT. It codes for CASSQSRISAGESTDTQYF. Full variable domain (missing parts from reference TRBV16 and TRBJ2-3): GEEVAQTPKHLVRGEGQKAKLYCAPIKGHSYVFWYQQVLKNEFKFLISFQNENVFDETGMPKERFSAKCLPNSPCSLEIQATKLEDSAVYFCASSQSRISAGESTDTQYFGPGTRLTVL.

This clone appeared a single time. CDR3 in amino acids: CASSMRQAPRTEAFF. The CDR3 nucleotides read TGTGCCAGTAGTATGAGACAGGCCCCGAGGACTGAAGCTTTCTTT. This chain joins TRBV19 and TRBJ1-1; maybe TRBD1 (6 bases). V lost 3 bases, J lost 5 bases, and 16 bases lay in between. The V gene's germline CDR1 is LNHDA and CDR2 SQIVND (reference sequence). The CDR3 runs to 15 residues. Variable domain in full (rest from reference TRBV19 and TRBJ1-1): DGGITQSPKYLFRKEGQNVTLSCEQNLNHDAMYWYRQDPGQGLRLIYYSQIVNDFQKGDIAEGYSVSREKKESFPLTVTSAQKNPTAFYLCASSMRQAPRTEAFFGQGTRLTVV.

The chain carries TRBV3-1 (or the pseudogene TRBV3-2) and TRBJ2-2, with TRBD2 matching over 9 bases. V lost 4 bases, J lost 7 bases, and 10 bases stayed unmatched. This CDR3 has 16 amino acids. Germline V gene data show CDR1 as LGHDT and CDR2 as YNNKEL (reference sequence). The CDR3 loop is CASSRRTSASNGELFF. The CDR3 nucleotides are TGTGCCAGCAGCCGAAGGACTAGCGCCTCGAACGGGGAGCTGTTTTTT.

The chain uses TRBV11-1 and TRBJ1-6; a weak D match, TRBD1 (5 bases). Trimming left V 5 bases short and J 10 bases short, with 18 bases between. The CDR3 runs 15 residues. In germline, CDR1 is SGHAT, CDR2 FQDESV (reference sequence). CDR3 amino acids: CASSLGTTRDSPLHF. The CDR3 DNA is TGTGCCAGCAGCCTAGGGACCACCCGGGACTCACCCCTCCACTTT.

This chain links TRBV11-3 with TRBJ1-1, with D perhaps matching TRBD1 (5 bases). V shed 7 bases and J shed 6 bases, with 15 bases lying between them. The length of the CDR3 is 13 residues. CDR1 and CDR2 (germline): SGHNT, YENEEA. The CDR3 nucleotides are TGTGCCAGCAATGGGCGGGGGACCGCTGAAGCTTTCTTT. This translates into CASNGRGTAEAFF.

J is TRBJ2-1 and V is TRBV6-5, with 7 bases identical to TRBD1. Germline-derived CDR1 and CDR2 are MNHEY and SVGAGI. The CDR3 contains 15 residues. V trimming: 6 bases; J trimming: 2 bases; junction bases outside the gene matches: 7. In DNA, the CDR3 is TGTGCCAGCAGAGGACAGGCCAAAGCCTACAATGAGCAGTTCTTC. Encoded protein: CASRGQAKAYNEQFF.

The rearrangement joins TRBV12-3 or TRBV12-4 to TRBJ1-5; the D is unclear. The CDR3 sequence is 12 residues long. V was pared by 4 bases and J by 9 bases, with 10 bases between. The DNA of the CDR3 is TGTGCCAGCAGTTCCCCGTGGGCGCCCCAGCATTTT. Its protein product is CASSSPWAPQHF.

Concerning this clone itself: The junction departs from germline at one end; a sequencing error may be responsible. The CDR3 region has the DNA TGTGTCAGCAGTGAGTACGGGGGGACCTCCTCTGGAAACACCATATATTTT. This gives the protein CVSSEYGGTSSGNTIYF. The rearrangement joins TRBV25-1 to TRBJ1-3; tentatively, D is TRBD1 (5 bases). Germline V gene lookup returns CDR1 MGHDK and CDR2 SYGVNS. This CDR3 spans 17 amino acids.

This rearrangement joins TRBV4-1 to TRBJ2-3; 8 positions agree with TRBD2. The V gene's germline CDR1 is MGHRA and CDR2 YSYEKL. The CDR3 is 20 amino acids. Losses at the gene ends were 3 bases for V and 3 bases for J; bases not matched to a gene: 20. CDR3 protein: CASSHQTAGDPGTATDTQYF. The CDR3 nucleotides are TGCGCCAGCAGCCACCAAACAGCGGGGGACCCCGGGACGGCAACAGATACGCAGTATTTT.

This clone was seen a single time. The V call is TRBV7-9, the J call TRBJ2-7; D unclear. CDR3 length: 12 amino acids. Germline V gives CDR1 SEHNR, CDR2 FQNEAQ (reference sequence). Between the trimmed V and J ends, which lost 6 bases and 3 bases, there was a span of 9 bases. CDR3 loop: CASRTRVYEQYF. In DNA, the CDR3 is TGTGCCAGCAGGACGAGAGTCTACGAGCAGTACTTC. Drawing the rest from reference TRBV7-9 and TRBJ2-7, the complete variable domain is DTGVSQNPRHKITKRGQNVTFRCDPISEHNRLYWYRQTLGQGPEFLTYFQNEAQLEKSRLLSDRFSAERPKGSFSTLEIQRTEQGDSAMYLCASRTRVYEQYFGPGTRLTVT.

This chain links TRBV9 with TRBJ1-2; TRBD1 is a possible D gene (6 bases). This CDR3 region has 12 residues. Germline CDR1 SGDLS, CDR2 YYNGEE. V was clipped by 3 bases and J by 8 bases, with 11 bases between them. The CDR3 loop is CASSAQGQGYTF. The CDR3 DNA is TGTGCCAGCAGCGCACAGGGTCAGGGCTACACCTTC.

The count of this clone is one. The junction differs from germline at one of its ends, possibly a read error. The rearrangement links TRBV7-7 to TRBJ2-5; 9 bases are a match to TRBD1. Germline values: CDR1 SSHAT, CDR2 FNYEAQ (reference sequence). The CDR3 extends over 15 amino acids. CDR3 sequence (DNA): TGTGCTAGCAGCTTAGGCGGGACAGGGAAGGAGACCCAGTACTTC. Protein sequence: CASSLGGTGKETQYF.